This T cell receptor (beta chain) comes out of a study of blood T cell repertoires in COVID-19. Study in general: Specimens from acute and convalescent COVID-19 originated in the United States, Italy and Spain. T cells, B-cell-depleted T cells, or PBMCs provided the cDNA or gDNA that served as material.

Trimming pared 5 bases from V and 0 bases from J, leaving 10 bases between. The CDR3 runs to 13 residues. Per germline, CDR1 SQVTM and CDR2 ANQGSEA. Authors' analysis steps: From reference gene primer amplification, estimates of nucleated cell counts were derived. The protocol was immunoSEQ multiplex PCR, while the TCRdb copy is restricted to in-frame clones and leaves out a portion. V and J calls plus clone size are reproduced from that table; the DNA served to infer D and trimming. In the table there are about 200,000 clones, about four fifths of which are singletons. Sequencing was done on a sample of peripheral blood. The rearrangement uses TRBV29-1 and TRBJ1-1; D gene unclear. The origin of this receptor is a woman between 50 and 59 years old with active or convalescent COVID-19. CDR3 sequence: CSVIAGMNTEAFF. In DNA, the CDR3 is TGCAGCGTTATCGCGGGGATGAACACTGAAGCTTTCTTT.